This TCR beta chain appears in the sequencing data of a study of blood T cell repertoires in COVID-19. Study background: Nucleic acid was either cDNA or gDNA, and it came from T cells, B-cell-depleted T cells, or PBMCs.

The Seattle patients, enrolled during active infection, were followed longitudinally. Per the original methods: Scientists estimated how many nucleated cells there were by amplifying reference gene primers. Some clones are missing from TCRdb's copy, which holds only in-frame ones; the method was immunoSEQ multiplex PCR. V and J calls and clone size come straight from that table; D and trimming were deduced from the DNA. Among 180,000 or so clones, roughly 80% were seen once, and the ten largest hold approximately 10%. Trimming took 3 bases from V and 5 from J; bases not matched to a gene: 4. The CDR3 is 15 residues long. The germline CDR1 and CDR2 sequences are MGHDK and SYGVNS.

The material sequenced was peripheral blood. The source of this sequence is a woman aged 40 to 50 with COVID-19, enrolled during active disease. This chain uses TRBV25-1 with TRBJ2-2; TRBD2 aligns across 9 bases. The CDR3 sequence: CASSDSGRATGELFF. CDR3 DNA: TGTGCCAGCAGTGATAGCGGGAGAGCGACCGGGGAGCTGTTTTTT.